A single sample gave rise to the 20 T cell receptor beta chains below, sequenced in a study of CD8 T cells in ankylosing spondylitis. These TCRs' antigens remain unknown. Overall study results and limits: It appeared that ankylosing spondylitis blood was characterized by a TCR beta motif of about 8 highly homologous variants.

TCRdb fed the 5' RACE reads into MiXCR, producing one record per CDR3 protein. The table records some 450,000 distinct CDR3 sequences, under 20% of them present only once. The sample comprised blood, either unsorted or a sorted T cell fraction (not recorded which). The receptors derive from a male donor with ankylosing spondylitis.

V gene TRBV12-3 or TRBV12-4 combines with J gene TRBJ2-7, with 10 nucleotides matching TRBD1. CDR3 length: 14 amino acids. V gave up 4 bases and J gave up 5 bases; unmatched junction bases: 5. DNA for the CDR3: TGTGCCAGCAGTTCGGGACAGGGGTTCCACGAGCAGTACTTC. Amino acid sequence: CASSSGQGFHEQYF.

This clonotype was observed a few times. V is TRBV5-6 and J is TRBJ2-1; TRBD2 matches at 7 bases. V was clipped by 3 bases and J by 8 bases; unmatched bases: 8. The CDR3 loop spans 14 amino acids. Germline V gives CDR1 SGHDT, CDR2 YYEEEE. The CDR3 region has the DNA TGTGCCAGCAGCTCCTCCGGGGGGTCCGATGAGCAGTTCTTC. Encoded protein: CASSSSGGSDEQFF.

This clonotype occurred a few times. The chain is built from TRBV5-1 and TRBJ1-1, with 7 bases identical to TRBD1. The CDR3 covers 16 residues. From germline, CDR1 is SGHRS and CDR2 YFSETQ. The ends lost 0 bases at V and 4 bases at J; junction bases unmatched: 9. CDR3 residues: CASSLALTGSSTEAFF. DNA of the CDR3: TGCGCCAGCAGCTTGGCCCTGACAGGGAGCAGCACTGAAGCTTTCTTT.

Ten or more counts support this clonotype. This chain connects TRBV5-1 to TRBJ1-5; D possibly corresponds to TRBD1 (5 bases). The CDR3 extends over 16 amino acids. Per the germline V gene, CDR1 is SGHRS and CDR2 is YFSETQ. V was pared by 0 bases and J by 1 base, with 11 bases between. The CDR3 here is CASSLDGGESNQPQHF. CDR3 in DNA: TGCGCCAGCAGCTTGGACGGGGGAGAGAGCAATCAGCCCCAGCATTTT.

This chain joins TRBV6-1 and TRBJ1-2; possible D gene TRBD1, 6 bases. The CDR3 length is 16 residues. V was shortened by 5 bases and J by 0 bases, with 16 bases between the two germline ends. Germline CDR1 MNHNS, CDR2 SASEGT. The DNA of the CDR3 is TGTGCCAGCAGTCTCAGCACGGGGACACCTAACTATGGCTACACCTTC. Translation gives CASSLSTGTPNYGYTF.

This clonotype appeared a few times. The chain has TRBV7-9 and TRBJ2-3; the D is unclear. V lost 5 bases to trimming and J lost 6 bases, with 18 bases between them. CDR1 is SEHNR, CDR2 FQNEAQ, per germline (reference sequence). The CDR3 has 15 residues. In nucleotides, the CDR3 is TGTGCCAGCAGCACACGCGGTGGGATGTACGATACGCAGTATTTT. Translation: CASSTRGGMYDTQYF.

This clonotype has only a few counts. The chain combines TRBV18 with TRBJ2-2; D gene uncertain. The CDR3 is 14 residues long. The V end was cut by 1 base, the J end by 1 base, with 4 bases between. CDR1 is KGHSH and CDR2 is LQKENI in the germline V gene. The DNA of the CDR3 is TGTGCCAGCTCACCACTTTTGAACACCGGGGAGCTGTTTTTT. Encoded protein: CASSPLLNTGELFF.

The rearrangement links TRBV10-1 to TRBJ2-4, with a possible D match to TRBD2 (5 bases). V was cut by 3 bases and J by 0 bases, with 12 bases left in between. The V gene's germline CDR1 is WNHNN and CDR2 SYGVQD (reference sequence). CDR3 length equals 16 residues. The CDR3, as DNA: TGCGCCAGCAGTGAAGGCGGGCTAGGAGCCAAAAACATTCAGTACTTC. This translates into CASSEGGLGAKNIQYF.

The chain links TRBV21-1 to TRBJ2-2; TRBD1 is taken as the D call from the table, unchecked against the DNA. TRBV21-1 is a known pseudogene. This CDR3 is 17 amino acids long. CDR3 region: CASSRTGATPNTGELFF. The CDR3 DNA sequence: TGTGCCAGCAGCAGGACAGGGGCCACACCAAACACCGGGGAGCTGTTTTTT.

The gene calls are TRBV5-1 and TRBJ2-3; 7 bases are shared with TRBD2. Germline V CDR1 and CDR2: SGHRS, YFSETQ. CDR3 length: 14 residues. With V trimmed by 6 bases and J by 4 bases, 8 bases remained unmatched. In DNA, the CDR3 is TGCGCCAGCAAGACTAGCTCGGGCGCAGATACGCAGTATTTT. This sequence encodes CASKTSSGADTQYF.

The chain combines TRBV4-2 with TRBJ2-1; 13 nucleotides align to TRBD2. The J segment lost 2 bases and the V segment lost 4 bases, leaving 5 bases of the junction unmatched. The germline CDR1 and CDR2 sequences are LGHNA and YNFKEQ. The CDR3 totals 17 residues. CDR3 loop: CASSPGTSGITYNEQFF. CDR3 bases: TGTGCCAGCAGCCCCGGGACTAGCGGGATTACCTACAATGAGCAGTTCTTC.

Remarks on this clonotype: This may be a read error, as it is one base from a much larger clone. The V and J genes are TRBV2 and TRBJ1-5; possibly TRBD1 for D (6 bases). The CDR3 loop spans 14 amino acids. Germline CDR1 is SNHLY and CDR2 is FYNNEI. Trimming left V 6 bases short and J 3 bases short, with 12 bases between. Written as DNA, the CDR3 is TGTGCCAGCAGGGCGACAGGCCCCAATCAGCCCCAGCATTTT. Translation gives CASRATGPNQPQHF. The full variable domain, rest sourced from reference TRBV2 and TRBJ1-5, is EPEVTQTPSHQVTQMGQEVILRCVPISNHLYFYWYRQILGQKVEFLVSFYNNEISEKSEIFDDQFSVERPDGSNFTLKIRSTKLEDSAMYFCASRATGPNQPQHFGDGTRLSIL.

This clonotype occurred a few times. The chain has TRBV25-1 and TRBJ2-2; tentative D call: TRBD1 (6 bases). Germline loops: CDR1 MGHDK, CDR2 SYGVNS. The CDR3 is made up of 16 amino acids. Trimming removed 6 bases from V and 1 base from J, with 15 bases in between. Here the CDR3 reads CASSHSKTGNTGELFF. CDR3 nucleotides: TGTGCCAGCAGCCACTCGAAGACAGGGAACACCGGGGAGCTGTTTTTT.

This clonotype has just a few counts. The V and J genes are TRBV6-1 and TRBJ1-3; D remains ambiguous. The CDR3 length is 14 residues. CDR1 and CDR2 (germline): MNHNS, SASEGT. The V end lost 3 bases, the J end lost 0 bases, and 6 bases lay between the germline ends. The CDR3: CASSERSSGNTIYF. CDR3 DNA: TGTGCCAGCAGTGAGAGAAGCTCTGGAAACACCATATATTTT.

This sequence joins TRBV11-2 and TRBJ2-1; TRBD2 agrees at 7 bases. V trimming: 4 bases; J trimming: 8 bases; junction bases outside the gene matches: 5. CDR1 and CDR2 (germline): SGHAT, FQNNGV. CDR3 length: 13 residues. CDR3 sequence reads: CASSWGGSYEQFF. DNA for the CDR3: TGTGCCAGCAGCTGGGGGGGGAGTTATGAGCAGTTCTTC.

The J gene is TRBJ2-3, the V gene TRBV6-1; D remains ambiguous. CDR3 length: 16 residues. Trimming stripped 5 bases from V and 2 bases from J, with 17 bases between. Germline CDR1 reads MNHNS; CDR2 reads SASEGT. The chain's CDR3 is CASSPGPPRPTDTQYF. CDR3 DNA sequence: TGTGCCAGCAGTCCCGGGCCCCCACGTCCCACAGATACGCAGTATTTT.

The chain combines TRBV7-6 with TRBJ1-3; D is possibly TRBD1 (6 bases). V lost 0 bases and J lost 2, with 8 bases in between. CDR1 SGHVS and CDR2 FNYEAQ come from the germline V gene. The CDR3 contains 15 residues. The CDR3: CASSLAWGPGNTIYF. CDR3 nucleotide sequence: TGTGCCAGCAGCTTAGCTTGGGGGCCTGGAAACACCATATATTTT.

The table lists this clonotype with a few counts. The chain recombines TRBV18 with TRBJ1-1; no definite D call. CDR3 length: 14 residues. Germline CDR1 and CDR2: KGHSH and LQKENI. Trimming left V 2 bases short and J 1 base short, with 8 bases between. The CDR3 protein is CASSPGSANTEAFF. The DNA for the CDR3 is TGTGCCAGCTCACCAGGATCGGCGAACACTGAAGCTTTCTTT.

This clonotype was picked up a small number of times. The genes are TRBV20-1 and TRBJ1-4, with a tentative D call TRBD1 (5 bases). Germline V CDR1 and CDR2: DFQATT, SNEGSKA (reference sequence). The V end lost 5 bases, the J end lost 0 bases, and 10 bases lay between the germline ends. The CDR3 is made up of 14 amino acids. Here the CDR3 reads CSAGRGATNEKLFF. The CDR3 DNA is TGCAGTGCTGGGCGGGGCGCAACTAATGAAAAACTGTTTTTT.

Comments on this clonotype: Without the conserved terminal phenylalanine or tryptophan, this CDR3 likely stems from a read error. The chain carries TRBV10-3 and TRBJ2-3; 12 positions agree with TRBD2. V lost 6 bases to trimming and J lost 5 bases; unmatched junction nucleotides: 6. The germline gives CDR1 ENHRY, CDR2 SYGVKD. This CDR3 has 15 residues. The CDR3 spells CAISRLAGEGDTQYS. CDR3 sequence (DNA): TGTGCCATCAGCCGACTAGCGGGGGAAGGAGATACGCAGTATTCT.